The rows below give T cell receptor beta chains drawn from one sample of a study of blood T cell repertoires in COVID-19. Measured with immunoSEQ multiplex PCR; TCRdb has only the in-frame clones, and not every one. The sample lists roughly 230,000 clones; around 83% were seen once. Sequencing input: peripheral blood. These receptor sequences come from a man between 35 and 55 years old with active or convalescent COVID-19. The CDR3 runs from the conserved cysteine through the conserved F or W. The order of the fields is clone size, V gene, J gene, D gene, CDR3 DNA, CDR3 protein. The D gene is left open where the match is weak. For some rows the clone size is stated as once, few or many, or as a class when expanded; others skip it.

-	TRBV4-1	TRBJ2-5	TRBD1	TGCGCCAGCAGCCAGCCTACTCGGGACAGGGAGACCCAGTACTTC	CASSQPTRDRETQYF
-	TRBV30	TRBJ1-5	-	TGTGCCTGGAGTGCCAGGGACAATCAGCCCCAGCATTTT	CAWSARDNQPQHF
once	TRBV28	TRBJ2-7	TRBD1	TGTGCCAGCAGGTCCTCGTCGACAGGGTACGAGCAGTACTTC	CASRSSSTGYEQYF
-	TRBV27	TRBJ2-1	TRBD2	TGTGCCAGCATGAAGGAGCGGGGGGCCCGGAGCTCCTACAATGAGCAGTTCTTC	CASMKERGARSSYNEQFF
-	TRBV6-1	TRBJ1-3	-	TGTGCCAGCAGTGAACTCACAACAGTCTTCTCTGGAAACACCATATATTTT	CASSELTTVFSGNTIYF
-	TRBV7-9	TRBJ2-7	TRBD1	TGTGCCAGCAGCACCGGACAGGAACTATCCTACGAGCAGTACTTC	CASSTGQELSYEQYF
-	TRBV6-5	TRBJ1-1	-	TGTGCCAGCAGTCCCCCCGTGGGGGGCACTGAAGCTTTCTTT	CASSPPVGGTEAFF
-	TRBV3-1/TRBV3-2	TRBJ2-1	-	TGTGCCAGCAGCCAAGCCCTCGGGGAACCCGAGTTCTTC	CASSQALGEPEFF
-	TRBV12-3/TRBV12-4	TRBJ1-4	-	TGTGCCAGCAGCCCCATTAAGGGGGAAAAACTGTTTTTT	CASSPIKGEKLFF
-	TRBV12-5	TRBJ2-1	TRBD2	TGTGCTAGTGGTTCCGCGACTAGCGGGAGTAGGAATGAGCAGTTCTTC	CASGSATSGSRNEQFF
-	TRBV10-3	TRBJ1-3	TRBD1	TGTGCCATCAGTCCCGGGACAGGGGGCACTGGAAACACCATATATTTT	CAISPGTGGTGNTIYF
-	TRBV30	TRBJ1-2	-	TGTGCCTGGAGGGACCTCAGCAGGGCTGCTGGCTACACCTTC	CAWRDLSRAAGYTF
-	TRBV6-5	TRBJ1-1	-	TGTGCCAGCAAGGCTGGAGTTTCCCACACTGAAGCTTTCTTT	CASKAGVSHTEAFF
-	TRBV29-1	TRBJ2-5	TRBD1	TGCAGCGTGACAGGGGGCTATCAAGAGACCCAGTACTTC	CSVTGGYQETQYF
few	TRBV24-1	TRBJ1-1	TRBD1	TGTGCCACCGACAGGGAGGTGAACACTGAAGCTTTCTTT	CATDREVNTEAFF
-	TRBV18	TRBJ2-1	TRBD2	TGTGCCAGCTCACCACGCAGCGGGAGCAACAATGAGCAGTTCTTC	CASSPRSGSNNEQFF
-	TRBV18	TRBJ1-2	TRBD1	TGTGCCAGCTCACCCACGGACAGGGGAGGCTACACCTTC	CASSPTDRGGYTF
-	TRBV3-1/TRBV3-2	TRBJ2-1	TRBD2	TGTGCCAGCAGTTTCACTAGCGGGGGGTACAATGAGCAGTTCTTC	CASSFTSGGYNEQFF
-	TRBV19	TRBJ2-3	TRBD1	TGTGCCAGTAGTATGGGACAGCACACAGATACGCAGTATTTT	CASSMGQHTDTQYF